Listed below are T cell receptor beta chains from one sample, sequenced in a study of response to subunit inactivated influenza vaccine. TCRdb re-called the RT-PCR reads with MiXCR, one entry per CDR3 protein. The data hold around 530,000 distinct CDR3 sequences, with about 15% observed a single time. The starting material was CD4+ T cells sorted from PBMCs, obtained about 24 months after vaccination. These TCRs come from a man between 50 and 69 years old who received an inactivated influenza vaccine. Each CDR3 is given with its conserved first and last residue. Fields, in order: V gene, J gene, D gene, clone size, CDR3 protein, CDR3 DNA. The D gene is left open where the match is weak. A row's size may be missing; if present it is once, few, many or a size class.

v_gene: TRBV7-2
j_gene: TRBJ1-1
d_gene: NA
abundance: NA
CDR3aa: CASSLAIRTEAFF
CDR3nt: TGTGCCAGCAGCTTAGCAATTCGCACTGAAGCTTTCTTT

v_gene: TRBV20-1
j_gene: TRBJ2-3
d_gene: TRBD2
abundance: NA
CDR3aa: CSAIVAGRHTDTQYF
CDR3nt: TGCAGTGCAATTGTAGCGGGGCGGCACACAGATACGCAGTATTTT

v_gene: TRBV7-2
j_gene: TRBJ1-2
d_gene: NA
abundance: many
CDR3aa: CASSLPTENYGYTF
CDR3nt: TGTGCCAGCAGCCTGCCGACAGAAAACTATGGCTACACCTTC

v_gene: TRBV24-1
j_gene: TRBJ2-2
d_gene: TRBD1
abundance: many
CDR3aa: CATSDGGQGTGELFF
CDR3nt: TGTGCCACCAGTGATGGAGGACAGGGGACCGGGGAGCTGTTTTTT

v_gene: TRBV6-2/TRBV6-3
j_gene: TRBJ1-5
d_gene: NA
abundance: few
CDR3aa: CASSYSNGRIRDQPQHF
CDR3nt: TGTGCCAGCAGTTACTCGAACGGACGGATAAGGGATCAGCCCCAGCATTTT

v_gene: TRBV10-3
j_gene: TRBJ2-7
d_gene: TRBD1
abundance: few
CDR3aa: CAINRDRVDEQYF
CDR3nt: TGTGCCATCAATCGGGACAGGGTAGATGAGCAGTACTTC

v_gene: TRBV20-1
j_gene: TRBJ1-2
d_gene: NA
abundance: NA
CDR3aa: CSAPGTNRDYGYTF
CDR3nt: TGCAGTGCTCCCGGGACAAACCGTGACTATGGCTACACCTTC

v_gene: TRBV28
j_gene: TRBJ2-1
d_gene: NA
abundance: few
CDR3aa: CASRGDIGRNEQFF
CDR3nt: TGTGCCAGCAGGGGGGATATAGGGCGGAATGAGCAGTTCTTC

v_gene: TRBV5-1
j_gene: TRBJ2-1
d_gene: TRBD2
abundance: few
CDR3aa: CASSITSGKGDEQFF
CDR3nt: TGCGCCAGCAGCATAACTAGCGGCAAAGGCGATGAGCAGTTCTTC

v_gene: TRBV20-1
j_gene: TRBJ1-4
d_gene: TRBD1
abundance: NA
CDR3aa: CSASTGGDEKLFF
CDR3nt: TGCAGTGCTTCAACAGGGGGCGATGAAAAACTGTTTTTT

v_gene: TRBV4-2
j_gene: TRBJ1-6
d_gene: NA
abundance: few
CDR3aa: CASSQIPGQKISPLHF
CDR3nt: TGTGCCAGCAGCCAAATCCCGGGACAAAAAATTTCACCCCTCCACTTT

v_gene: TRBV12-3/TRBV12-4
j_gene: TRBJ2-2
d_gene: TRBD1
abundance: many
CDR3aa: CASSFSTGAGELFF
CDR3nt: TGTGCCAGCAGTTTTTCAACAGGGGCGGGGGAGCTGTTTTTT

v_gene: TRBV20-1
j_gene: TRBJ1-5
d_gene: NA
abundance: NA
CDR3aa: CSASEDTLSNQPQHF
CDR3nt: TGCAGTGCTAGCGAAGACACCCTAAGCAATCAGCCCCAGCATTTT